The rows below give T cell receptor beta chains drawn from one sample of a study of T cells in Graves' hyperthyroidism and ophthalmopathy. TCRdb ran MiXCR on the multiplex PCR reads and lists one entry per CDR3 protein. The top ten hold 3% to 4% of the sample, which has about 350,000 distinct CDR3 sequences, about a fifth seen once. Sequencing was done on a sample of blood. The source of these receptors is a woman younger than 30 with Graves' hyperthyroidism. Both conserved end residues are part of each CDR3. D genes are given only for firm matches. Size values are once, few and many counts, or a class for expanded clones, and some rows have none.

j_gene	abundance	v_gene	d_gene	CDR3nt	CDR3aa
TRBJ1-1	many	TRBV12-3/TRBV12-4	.	TGTGCCACCAAAATGGGCGGTATGAACACTGAAGCTTTCTTT	CATKMGGMNTEAFF
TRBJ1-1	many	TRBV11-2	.	TGTGCCAGCAGCCCACTGGCGGCAGAGAACACTGAAGCTTTCTTT	CASSPLAAENTEAFF
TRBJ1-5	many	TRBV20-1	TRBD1	TGCAGTGCTAGACCCGGGACAGAATACAATCAGCCCCAGCATTTT	CSARPGTEYNQPQHF
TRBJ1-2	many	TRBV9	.	TGTGCCAGCAGCGTAGGTTGGACATCTTCGACGGACTATGGCTACACCTTC	CASSVGWTSSTDYGYTF
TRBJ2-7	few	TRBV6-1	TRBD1	TGTGCCAGCGGTGGACAGGGGACCGAAAGCTCCTACGAGCAGTACTTC	CASGGQGTESSYEQYF
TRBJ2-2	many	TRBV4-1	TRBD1	TGCGCCAGCAGCCTCCGGGACAGCCCAACCGGGGAGCTGTTTTTT	CASSLRDSPTGELFF
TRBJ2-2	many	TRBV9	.	TGTGCCAGCAGCGTACAGGGCGGGGAGCTGTTTTTT	CASSVQGGELFF
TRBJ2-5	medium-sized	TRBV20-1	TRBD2	TGCAGTGCTAGATCCCTGTTGACTAGCGGGGGGCCTACCCAAGAGACCCAGTACTTC	CSARSLLTSGGPTQETQYF
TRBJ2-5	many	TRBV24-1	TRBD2	TGTGCCACCAGTGAGCAAGGGACTAGCCTCGAAGAGACCCAGTACTTC	CATSEQGTSLEETQYF
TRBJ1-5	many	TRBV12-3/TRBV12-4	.	TGTGCCAGCAGTTTCAACGGGGAAGGTCAGCCCCAGCATTTT	CASSFNGEGQPQHF
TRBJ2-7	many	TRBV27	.	TGTGCCAGCAGTTTATCCGCTCGGGGTGGCTACGAGCAGTACTTC	CASSLSARGGYEQYF
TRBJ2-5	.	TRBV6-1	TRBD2	TGTGCCAGCAGTCGGACTAGCAGCGCACAAGAGACCCAGTACTTC	CASSRTSSAQETQYF
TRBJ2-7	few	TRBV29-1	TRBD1	TGCAGCGTCGCCGGACAGGAGACCTACGAGCAGTACTTC	CSVAGQETYEQYF
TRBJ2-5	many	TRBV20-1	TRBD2	TGCAGTGCTAGACGGACTAGCGGGGGGCAAGAGACCCAGTACTTC	CSARRTSGGQETQYF
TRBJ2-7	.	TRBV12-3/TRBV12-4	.	TGTGCCAGCAGTTTAGCGCAGGGTTTCGAGCAGTACTTC	CASSLAQGFEQYF
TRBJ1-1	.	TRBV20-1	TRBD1	TGCAGTGCGTACAGGGGCGGCATAGCTGAAGCTTTCTTT	CSAYRGGIAEAFF
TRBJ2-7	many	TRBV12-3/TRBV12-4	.	TGTGCCAGCAGTTTGTACGGGCGCGAGCAGTACTTC	CASSLYGREQYF
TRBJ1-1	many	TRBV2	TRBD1	TGTGCCAGCAGTGATTGGGCAGGGGGTAACACTGAAGCTTTCTTT	CASSDWAGGNTEAFF
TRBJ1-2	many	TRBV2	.	TGTGCCAGCAGTGAAGCCTCTCCTAGACAGTCTAACTATGGCTACACCTTC	CASSEASPRQSNYGYTF
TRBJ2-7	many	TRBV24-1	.	TGTGCCACCAGTGACGGATCATACGAGCAGTACTTC	CATSDGSYEQYF
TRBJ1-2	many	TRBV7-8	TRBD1	TGTGCCAGCAGCGCCACGACAGGGGGATATGGCTACACCTTC	CASSATTGGYGYTF
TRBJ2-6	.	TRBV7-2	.	TGTGCCAGCAGCCCAAGGTTCTCTGGGGCCAACGTCCTGACTTTC	CASSPRFSGANVLTF
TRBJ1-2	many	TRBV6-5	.	TGTGCCAGCAGTCGGGACGGTAACTATGGCTACACCTTC	CASSRDGNYGYTF
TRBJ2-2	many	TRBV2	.	TGTGCCAGCAGTGACACGGGACAAAGGAACACCGGGGAGCTGTTTTTT	CASSDTGQRNTGELFF
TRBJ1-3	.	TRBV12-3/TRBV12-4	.	TGTGCCAGCAGTTTAGGCAGACTCGCTGGAAACACCATATATTTT	CASSLGRLAGNTIYF
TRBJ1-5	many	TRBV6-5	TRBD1	TGTGCCAGCAGTTACTGGACAGGTTATGAGCCCCAGCATTTT	CASSYWTGYEPQHF
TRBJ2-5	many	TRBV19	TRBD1	TGTGCCAGTAGCAACAGGGGGCTGGAGACCCAGTACTTC	CASSNRGLETQYF
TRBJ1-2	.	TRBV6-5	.	TGTGCCAGCAGTTTATCACGGGGGGAGACTAACTATGGCTACACCTTC	CASSLSRGETNYGYTF
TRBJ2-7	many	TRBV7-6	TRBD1	TGTGCCAGCAGCTTGGGGACAGGGTGGGCCTACGAGCAGTACTTC	CASSLGTGWAYEQYF
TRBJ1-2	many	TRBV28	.	TGTGCCAGCACCGGGACGGGCCTGGAGTATGGCTACACCTTC	CASTGTGLEYGYTF
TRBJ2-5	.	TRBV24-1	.	TGTGCCACCAGTATAGCCGAGACCCAGTACTTC	CATSIAETQYF
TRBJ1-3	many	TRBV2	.	TGTGCCAGCAACAGGGTCTCTAGCTCTGGAAACACCATATATTTT	CASNRVSSSGNTIYF
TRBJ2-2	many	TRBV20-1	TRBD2	TGCAGTGCTAGAGGGCTAGCGGGGGGTGATACCGGGGAGCTGTTTTTT	CSARGLAGGDTGELFF
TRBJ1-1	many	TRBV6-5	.	TGTGCCAGCAGAGCAGGGTTGAGGCCTGAAGCTTTCTTT	CASRAGLRPEAFF
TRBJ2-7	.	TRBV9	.	TGTGCCAGCAGCGCCTACTCGTCAAATGACGAGCAGTACTTC	CASSAYSSNDEQYF
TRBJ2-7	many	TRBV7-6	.	TGTGCCAGCAGCTTAGGGGCAGGGGTCTACGAGCAGTACTTC	CASSLGAGVYEQYF
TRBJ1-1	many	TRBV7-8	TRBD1	TGTGCCAGCAGCCCAGGACAGGGAAGAAGGACTGAAGCTTTCTTT	CASSPGQGRRTEAFF
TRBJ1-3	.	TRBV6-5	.	TGTGCCAGCAGTCTACCCCCATGGAGCTCTGGAAACACCATATATTTT	CASSLPPWSSGNTIYF
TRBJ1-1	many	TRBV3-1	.	TGTGCCAGCAGCCAAGAAGCAGGGTATAGGGACACTGAAGCTTTCTTT	CASSQEAGYRDTEAFF
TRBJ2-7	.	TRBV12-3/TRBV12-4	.	TGTGCCAGCAGTCCCACCCGGTGGCTGGGTCACGAGCAGTACTTC	CASSPTRWLGHEQYF
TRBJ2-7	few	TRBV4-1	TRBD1	TGCGCCAGCAGCCAGGCCGGGACAGGGGGGGACGAGCAGTACTTC	CASSQAGTGGDEQYF
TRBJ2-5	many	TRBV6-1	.	TGTGCCAGCAGTCTAACAGGGTGGGAGACCCAGTACTTC	CASSLTGWETQYF
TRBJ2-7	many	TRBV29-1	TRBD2	TGCAGCGTGGCTACTAGCGGGCCTTACGAGCAGTACTTC	CSVATSGPYEQYF
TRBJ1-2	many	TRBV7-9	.	TGTGCCAGCAGCTCCGGACAAGTCTATGGCTACACCTTC	CASSSGQVYGYTF
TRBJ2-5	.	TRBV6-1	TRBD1	TGTGCCGGACGCTCCGGCAGGGGGCCAGAGACCCAGTACTTC	CAGRSGRGPETQYF
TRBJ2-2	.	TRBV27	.	TGTGCCAGCAGTTTATCTTACCCCCCCCTCCTTAGGGGGGTGAACACCGGAGAGCTGTTTTTT	CASSLSYPPLLRGVNTGELFF
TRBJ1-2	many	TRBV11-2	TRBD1	TGTGCCAGCACCAGAAGACAGGGCTATGGCTACACCTTC	CASTRRQGYGYTF
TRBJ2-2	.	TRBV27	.	TGTGCCAGCAGTTTATCGGGAACCGGGGGGCTGTTTTTT	CASSLSGTGGLFF
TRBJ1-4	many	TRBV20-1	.	TGCAGTGCTAGAGCGGTCTCCGGGAGGCAAAAACTGTTTTTT	CSARAVSGRQKLFF
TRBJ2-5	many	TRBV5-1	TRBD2	TGCGCCAGCGGCTCGAGCGGGGGGGTCCGTACCCAGTACTTC	CASGSSGGVRTQYF